The 29 T cell receptor beta chains below all came from one sample that was sequenced in a study of Ad26.COV2.S vaccination and SARS-CoV-2 variants. Profiling relied on immunoSEQ multiplex PCR, and the TCRdb table lists in-frame clones only, not all of them. This table has about 350,000 clones, 70% to 90% appearing once. Treatment: around 19 received Ad26.COV2.S at low or high dose, single or two shots; 5 received placebo; per-sample allocation not given. Day 63 following the first vaccine or placebo injection was when the samples were taken. This specimen was peripheral blood, taken in a trial of Ad26.COV2.S vaccine versus placebo. The source of these receptors is a person between 18 and 65 years old who received the Ad26.COV2.S COVID-19 vaccine or a placebo.

The chain couples TRBV13 to TRBJ2-2; tentative D call: TRBD2 (5 bases). Trimming shortened V by 5 bases and J by 6 bases, and 25 bases separated the two germline ends. CDR3 length: 18 residues. Germline CDR1 is PRHDT and CDR2 is FYEKMQ (reference sequence). The CDR3: CASSRTAGVDFVAGELFF. CDR3 sequence (DNA): TGTGCCAGCAGCAGAACCGCGGGCGTCGATTTTGTCGCCGGGGAGCTGTTTTTT.

In DNA, the CDR3 is TGTGCCAGCTCGGACAGGGGGCTTTCCTACGAGCAGTACTTC. Its protein product is CASSDRGLSYEQYF. V gene TRBV6-5 combines with J gene TRBJ2-7; 11 bases agree with TRBD1. This CDR3 comprises 14 residues. With 8 bases clipped from V and 1 base from J, the junction kept 4 bases outside the gene matches. Germline V lookup: CDR1 MNHEY, CDR2 SVGAGI.

The rearrangement uses TRBV5-1 and TRBJ2-7, with 7 bases fitting TRBD2. Germline V gives CDR1 SGHRS, CDR2 YFSETQ. This CDR3 contains 16 residues. J gave up 1 base and V 0 bases, and 7 bases lay outside the gene matches. This CDR3 is CASSLAGGYQSYEQYF. CDR3 nucleotide sequence: TGCGCCAGCAGCTTGGCGGGGGGATACCAATCCTACGAGCAGTACTTC.

The CDR3 loop is CASSWTSGAHEQYF. CDR3 in DNA: TGTGCCAGCAGTTGGACTAGCGGGGCGCATGAGCAGTACTTC. The chain couples TRBV27 to TRBJ2-7, with 12 bases identical to TRBD2. This CDR3 has 14 residues. CDR1 MNHEY and CDR2 SMNVEV come from the germline V gene (reference sequence). V lost 4 bases and J lost 7; bases outside the gene matches: 5.

The J gene is TRBJ2-7, the V gene TRBV28, with D uncertain. Germline loops: CDR1 MDHEN, CDR2 SYDVKM. Trimming removed 2 bases at V and 3 bases at J, with 8 bases between. The CDR3 runs 13 residues. This CDR3 is CASSLANRYEQYF. The CDR3 bases are TGTGCCAGCAGTTTAGCCAACCGCTACGAGCAGTACTTC.

This chain joins TRBV10-3 and TRBJ1-2; D ambiguous. The CDR3 totals 14 residues. In germline, CDR1 is ENHRY, CDR2 SYGVKD. The germline V and J ends were trimmed by 6 bases and 6 bases, with 17 bases remaining between them. The CDR3 here is CAISEDGLRHGYTF. The CDR3 nucleotides are TGTGCCATCAGCGAGGACGGACTAAGGCATGGCTACACCTTC.

This clone was detected once. This chain joins TRBV3-1 (or the pseudogene TRBV3-2) and TRBJ2-5; D ambiguous. CDR1 LGHDT and CDR2 YNNKEL come from the germline V gene (reference sequence). This CDR3 spans 15 amino acids. With 0 bases removed from V and 0 bases from J, the gap between germline ends came to 8 bases. CDR3 residues: CASSQDVQYQETQYF. CDR3 DNA sequence: TGTGCCAGCAGCCAAGATGTACAGTACCAAGAGACCCAGTACTTC.

This clone was found a few times. This sequence joins TRBV11-2 and TRBJ2-7; D is uncertain. The CDR3 has 13 amino acids. The V gene lost 0 bases and the J gene lost 6 bases, with 9 bases spanning the gap. Germline CDR1 reads SGHAT; CDR2 reads FQNNGV. The CDR3 reads CASSLDRAGEQYF. DNA of the CDR3: TGTGCCAGCAGCTTAGATCGGGCCGGCGAGCAGTACTTC.

The genes are TRBV7-9 and TRBJ2-1, with 10 bases matching TRBD2. The V gene's germline CDR1 is SEHNR and CDR2 FQNEAQ (reference sequence). V was clipped by 5 bases and J by 5 bases; unmatched bases: 9. The CDR3 length is 16 residues. CDR3 sequence reads: CASSHSSGSRDNEQFF. CDR3 bases: TGTGCCAGCAGCCATTCTAGCGGGAGTCGGGACAATGAGCAGTTCTTC. The variable domain in full, completed from reference TRBV7-9 and TRBJ2-1, reads DTGVSQNPRHKITKRGQNVTFRCDPISEHNRLYWYRQTLGQGPEFLTYFQNEAQLEKSRLLSDRFSAERPKGSFSTLEIQRTEQGDSAMYLCASSHSSGSRDNEQFFGPGTRLTVL.

The V gene is TRBV20-1, the J gene TRBJ2-1; no firm D call. Trimming took off 3 bases at V and 0 bases at J, with 12 bases between the two ends. CDR3 length: 15 residues. The germline V gene has CDR1 DFQATT and CDR2 SNEGSKA (reference sequence). Written as DNA, the CDR3 is TGCAGTGCTAGTGTAAAGTTAAGCTCCTACAATGAGCAGTTCTTC. It is translated as CSASVKLSSYNEQFF.

The sample holds one count of this clone. J is TRBJ2-2 and V is TRBV11-2, with TRBD1 as a possible D gene (6 bases). V was clipped by 3 bases and J by 0 bases, with 17 bases between them. The CDR3 sequence is 18 residues long. Per the germline V gene, CDR1 is SGHAT and CDR2 is FQNNGV. The CDR3 is CASSFPTGDITNTGELFF. CDR3 bases: TGTGCCAGCAGCTTCCCGACAGGAGATATTACGAACACCGGGGAGCTGTTTTTT.

This chain connects TRBV6-5 to TRBJ2-3; D unclear. Germline V gives CDR1 MNHEY, CDR2 SVGAGI. This CDR3 comprises 11 residues. V gave up 6 bases and J gave up 5 bases, with 6 bases separating them. The CDR3 DNA is TGTGCCAGCAGGGCTCAAGATACGCAGTATTTT. Encoded protein: CASRAQDTQYF.

The chain recombines TRBV13 with TRBJ2-1; D might be TRBD2 (6 bases). The CDR3 totals 18 residues. Germline lookup yields CDR1 PRHDT and CDR2 FYEKMQ (reference sequence). Trimming stripped 2 bases from V and 6 bases from J, with 23 bases between. The CDR3 here is CASSLRFETGARFNEQFF. The CDR3 bases are TGTGCCAGCAGCTTACGGTTCGAGACGGGAGCGCGATTCAATGAGCAGTTCTTC.

This chain uses TRBV7-8 with TRBJ1-1; D perhaps matches TRBD1 (6 bases). This CDR3 is built from 15 residues. Germline-derived CDR1 and CDR2 are SGHVS and FQNEAQ. V dropped 2 bases and J dropped 1 base, with 11 bases sitting between them. The CDR3 loop is CASSLSGAPNTEAFF. The DNA for the CDR3 is TGTGCCAGCAGCTTATCAGGGGCTCCGAACACTGAAGCTTTCTTT.

The V and J genes are TRBV13 and TRBJ2-1; tentative D call: TRBD2 (6 bases). V was shortened by 8 bases and J by 5 bases, with 13 bases between the two germline ends. The CDR3 runs to 13 residues. Germline V CDR1 and CDR2: PRHDT, FYEKMQ (reference sequence). In DNA form, the CDR3 reads TGTGCCAGCGGTGCGGGACCCAACAATGAGCAGTTCTTC. As protein: CASGAGPNNEQFF.

This chain links TRBV24-1 with TRBJ2-2; D is unclear. The CDR3 runs to 15 residues. The V gene lost 5 bases and the J gene lost 0 bases, with 9 bases spanning the gap. CDR1 and CDR2 from the germline V gene are KGHDR and SFDVKD. CDR3 in amino acids: CATSARITNTGELFF. The CDR3 nucleotides read TGTGCCACCAGTGCGAGGATAACGAACACCGGGGAGCTGTTTTTT.

This rearrangement joins TRBV14 to TRBJ2-7, with TRBD2 matching over 9 bases. With V trimmed by 2 bases and J by 4 bases, 6 bases remained unmatched. This CDR3 spans 15 amino acids. The germline gives CDR1 SGHDN, CDR2 FVKESK. As DNA, the CDR3 is TGTGCCAGCAGCCAATTAGCGGGGGCGCCGTACGAGCAGTACTTC. This sequence encodes CASSQLAGAPYEQYF.

This CDR3 reads CASSLVFTGGSPLHF. The DNA for the CDR3 is TGTGCCAGCAGCTTAGTTTTCACAGGGGGTTCACCCCTCCACTTT. This chain links TRBV7-2 with TRBJ1-6, with TRBD1 identical over 8 bases. Germline trimming cut 1 base from V and 9 bases from J; bases unmatched to any gene: 5. The germline CDR1 and CDR2 sequences are SGHTA and FQGNSA. This CDR3 region has 15 residues.

The chain uses TRBV9 and TRBJ2-5; D not certain. There are 13 residues in the CDR3. Between the trimmed V and J ends, which lost 4 bases and 0 bases, there was a span of 7 bases. Germline CDR1 is SGDLS and CDR2 is YYNGEE. CDR3 amino acids: CASSIGYQETQYF. The CDR3 DNA sequence: TGTGCCAGCAGCATAGGGTACCAAGAGACCCAGTACTTC.

This chain connects TRBV29-1 to TRBJ1-4; possibly TRBD1 for D (6 bases). The germline V gene has CDR1 SQVTM and CDR2 ANQGSEA. V was cut by 5 bases and J by 7 bases, with 17 bases left in between. The CDR3 contains 14 residues. CDR3 loop: CSVRGQTVGEKLFF. The DNA of the CDR3 is TGCAGCGTTCGCGGACAGACGGTGGGTGAAAAACTGTTTTTT.

The chain links TRBV6-2 or TRBV6-3 to TRBJ2-7; TRBD1 agrees at 10 bases. The length of the CDR3 is 16 residues. J was trimmed by 2 bases and V by 0 bases; bases with no gene match: 4. Looked up from germline, CDR1 is MNHEY and CDR2 is SVGEGT. CDR3 nucleotide sequence: TGTGCCAGCAGTTACTCCTGGGACAGGGGCACCTACGAGCAGTACTTC. Translation gives CASSYSWDRGTYEQYF.

This chain connects TRBV23-1 to TRBJ2-1, with D unclear. Being an ORF, TRBV23-1 has a function that is uncertain. The CDR3 runs 13 residues. The V end was cut by 2 bases, the J end by 7 bases, with 9 bases between. CDR3 loop: CASSQPILNEQFF. In DNA, the CDR3 is TGCGCCAGCAGTCAACCGATATTGAATGAGCAGTTCTTC.

V usage is TRBV11-2 and J usage is TRBJ2-1; no clear D gene. From germline, CDR1 is SGHAT and CDR2 FQNNGV. This CDR3 has 13 residues. Trimming took off 3 bases at V and 4 bases at J, with 7 bases between the two ends. The CDR3: CASSFGLYNEQFF. Written as DNA, the CDR3 is TGTGCCAGCAGCTTCGGGCTATACAATGAGCAGTTCTTC.

V is TRBV5-1 and J is TRBJ2-3; TRBD1 matches 7 bases. Looked up from germline, CDR1 is SGHRS and CDR2 is YFSETQ. The J segment lost 4 bases and the V segment lost 1 base, leaving 12 bases of the junction unmatched. The CDR3 runs to 17 residues. CDR3 coding DNA: TGCGCCAGCAGCTTGACAGGGGTCGGGTATACTTCAGATACGCAGTATTTT. Protein: CASSLTGVGYTSDTQYF.

The chain is built from TRBV20-1 and TRBJ2-1; D not certain. This CDR3 is built from 11 residues. Germline V lookup: CDR1 DFQATT, CDR2 SNEGSKA (reference sequence). V dropped 3 bases and J dropped 6 bases, with 6 bases sitting between them. CDR3 sequence (DNA): TGCAGTGCTAGGGGTACCAATGAGCAGTTCTTC. Translation gives CSARGTNEQFF.

This chain joins TRBV5-1 and TRBJ2-4; tentative D call: TRBD2 (5 bases). Germline V gene data show CDR1 as SGHRS and CDR2 as YFSETQ. The CDR3 is 15 residues long. With 0 bases removed from V and 6 bases from J, the gap between germline ends came to 13 bases. The CDR3 DNA reads TGCGCCAGCAGCTTGGCGCGGGTGACGGGAAACATTCAGTACTTC. Residues: CASSLARVTGNIQYF.

The chain combines TRBV7-2 with TRBJ2-5; weak D call: TRBD1 (7 bases). The CDR3 spans 14 residues. Between the trimmed V and J ends, which lost 1 base and 6 bases, there was a span of 12 bases. Germline CDR1 is SGHTA and CDR2 is FQGNSA. The CDR3 is CASSLESGGKTQYF. The DNA of the CDR3 is TGTGCCAGCAGCTTAGAATCAGGGGGGAAGACCCAGTACTTC. Full variable domain (outside the CDR3, taken from reference TRBV7-2 and TRBJ2-5): GAGVSQSPSNKVTEKGKDVELRCDPISGHTALYWYRQSLGQGLEFLIYFQGNSAPDKSGLPSDRFSAERTGGSVSTLTIQRTQQEDSAVYLCASSLESGGKTQYFGPGTRLLVL.

The chain is built from TRBV19 and TRBJ1-5; TRBD1 is a possible D gene (5 bases). Per germline, CDR1 LNHDA and CDR2 SQIVND (reference sequence). The CDR3 totals 15 residues. V dropped 9 bases and J dropped 6 bases, with 21 bases sitting between them. The CDR3 region is CARLRKGEIGQPQHF. The CDR3 DNA sequence: TGTGCCAGACTTAGAAAAGGGGAGATTGGTCAGCCCCAGCATTTT.

The V call is TRBV7-2, the J call TRBJ2-7, with D possibly TRBD2 on 6 matching bases. The CDR3 covers 13 residues. Trimming removed 4 bases at V and 2 bases at J, with 9 bases between. The germline gives CDR1 SGHTA, CDR2 FQGNSA. CDR3 DNA sequence: TGTGCCAGCAGCTACGGACTAACCTACGAGCAGTACTTC. It is translated as CASSYGLTYEQYF.